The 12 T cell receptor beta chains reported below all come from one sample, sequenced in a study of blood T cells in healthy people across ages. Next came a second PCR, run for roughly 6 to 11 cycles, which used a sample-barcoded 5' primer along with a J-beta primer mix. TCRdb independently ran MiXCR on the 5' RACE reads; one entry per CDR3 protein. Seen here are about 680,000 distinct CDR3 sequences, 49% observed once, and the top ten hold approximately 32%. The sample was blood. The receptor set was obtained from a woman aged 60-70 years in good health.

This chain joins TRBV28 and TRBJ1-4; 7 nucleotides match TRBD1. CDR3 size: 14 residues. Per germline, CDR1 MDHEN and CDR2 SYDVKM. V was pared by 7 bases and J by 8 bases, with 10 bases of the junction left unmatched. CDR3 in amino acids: CASTSTGHAEKLFF. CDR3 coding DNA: TGTGCCAGCACCTCGACAGGGCACGCAGAAAAACTGTTTTTT.

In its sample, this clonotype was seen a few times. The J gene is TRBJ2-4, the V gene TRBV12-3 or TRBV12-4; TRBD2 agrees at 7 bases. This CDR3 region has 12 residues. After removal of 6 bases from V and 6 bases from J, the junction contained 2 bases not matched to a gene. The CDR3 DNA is TGTGCCAGCAGGGGCGGGAGAAACATTCAGTACTTC. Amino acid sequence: CASRGGRNIQYF.

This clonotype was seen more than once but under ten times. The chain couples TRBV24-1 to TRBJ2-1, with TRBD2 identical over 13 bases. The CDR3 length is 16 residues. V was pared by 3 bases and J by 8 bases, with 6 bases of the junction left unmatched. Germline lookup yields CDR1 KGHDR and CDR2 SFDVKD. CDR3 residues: CATSDTRLAGGDEQFF. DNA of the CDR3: TGTGCCACCAGTGATACCCGACTAGCGGGAGGCGATGAGCAGTTCTTC.

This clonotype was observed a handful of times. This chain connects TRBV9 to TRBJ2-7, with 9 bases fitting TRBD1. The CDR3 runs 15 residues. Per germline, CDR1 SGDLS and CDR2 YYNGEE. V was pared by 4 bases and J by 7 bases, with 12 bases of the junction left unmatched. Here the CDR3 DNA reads TGTGCCAGCAGCCCCGGACAGGGGAGATACAATGAGCAGTACTTC. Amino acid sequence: CASSPGQGRYNEQYF.

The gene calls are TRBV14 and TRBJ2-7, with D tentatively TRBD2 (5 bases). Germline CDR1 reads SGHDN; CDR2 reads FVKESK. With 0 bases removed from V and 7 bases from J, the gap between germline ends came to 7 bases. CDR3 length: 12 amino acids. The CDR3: CASSQERGEQYF. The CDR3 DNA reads TGTGCCAGCAGCCAAGAACGAGGGGAGCAGTACTTC.

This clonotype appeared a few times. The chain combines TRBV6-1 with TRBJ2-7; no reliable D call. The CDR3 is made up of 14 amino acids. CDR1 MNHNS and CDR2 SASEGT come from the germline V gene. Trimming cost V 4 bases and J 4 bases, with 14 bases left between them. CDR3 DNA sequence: TGTGCCAGCAGTGTGGGCCCCGGTGGGTACGAGCAGTACTTC. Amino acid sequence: CASSVGPGGYEQYF.

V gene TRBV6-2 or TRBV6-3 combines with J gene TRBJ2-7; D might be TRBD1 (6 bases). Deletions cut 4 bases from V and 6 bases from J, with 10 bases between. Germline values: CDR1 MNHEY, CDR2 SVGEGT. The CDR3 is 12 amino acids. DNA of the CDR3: TGTGCCAGCAGTTTACAGGGACGCGAGCAGTACTTC. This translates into CASSLQGREQYF.

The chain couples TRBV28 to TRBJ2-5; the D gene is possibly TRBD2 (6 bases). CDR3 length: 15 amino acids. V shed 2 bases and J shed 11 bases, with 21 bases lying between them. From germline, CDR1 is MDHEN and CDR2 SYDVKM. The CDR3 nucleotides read TGTGCCAGCAGTTTAGCGGGACGTTTGGGTACGGGGCAGTACTTC. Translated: CASSLAGRLGTGQYF.

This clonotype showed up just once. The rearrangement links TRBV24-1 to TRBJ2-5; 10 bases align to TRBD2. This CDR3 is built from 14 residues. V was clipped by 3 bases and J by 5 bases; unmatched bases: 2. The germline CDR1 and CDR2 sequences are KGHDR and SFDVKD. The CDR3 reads CATSDRTSGETQYF. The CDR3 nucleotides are TGTGCCACCAGTGATCGGACTAGCGGCGAGACCCAGTACTTC.

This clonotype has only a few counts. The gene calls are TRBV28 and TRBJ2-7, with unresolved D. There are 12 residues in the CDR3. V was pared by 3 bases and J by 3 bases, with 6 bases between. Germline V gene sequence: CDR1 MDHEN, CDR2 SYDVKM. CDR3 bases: TGTGCCAGCAGTTTTATGAGCTACGAGCAGTACTTC. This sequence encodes CASSFMSYEQYF.

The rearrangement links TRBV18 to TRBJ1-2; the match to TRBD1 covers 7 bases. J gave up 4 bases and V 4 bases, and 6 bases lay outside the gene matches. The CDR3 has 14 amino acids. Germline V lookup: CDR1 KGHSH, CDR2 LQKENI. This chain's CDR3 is CASSQSGQIYGYTF. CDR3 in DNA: TGTGCCAGCTCACAGTCGGGACAGATCTATGGCTACACCTTC.

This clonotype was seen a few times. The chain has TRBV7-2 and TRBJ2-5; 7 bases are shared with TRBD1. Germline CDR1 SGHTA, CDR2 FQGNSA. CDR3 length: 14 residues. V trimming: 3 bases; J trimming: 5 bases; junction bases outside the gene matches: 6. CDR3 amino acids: CASSFPTGVETQYF. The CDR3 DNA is TGTGCCAGCAGCTTCCCAACAGGGGTGGAGACCCAGTACTTC. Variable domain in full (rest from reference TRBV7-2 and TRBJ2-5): GAGVSQSPSNKVTEKGKDVELRCDPISGHTALYWYRQSLGQGLEFLIYFQGNSAPDKSGLPSDRFSAERTGGSVSTLTIQRTQQEDSAVYLCASSFPTGVETQYFGPGTRLLVL.